The 21 T cell receptor beta chains below were found in one sample sequenced in a study of patients and donors after allogeneic stem cell transplantation. TCRdb reanalysed the RT-PCR reads using MiXCR and keeps one entry per CDR3 protein. The sample carries about 960,000 distinct CDR3 sequences, over 15% recorded once. The sequenced sample consisted of blood, either unsorted or a sorted T cell fraction (not recorded which). These receptors were collected from a human donor who was either an allogeneic HSCT recipient or a stem cell or donor lymphocyte infusion donor (not recorded which). It is not recorded whose cells these are; they may come from a transplant donor.

This clonotype appeared many times. The chain recombines TRBV12-3 or TRBV12-4 with TRBJ2-1; D unresolved. The CDR3 is 12 amino acids. The V gene lost 5 bases and the J gene lost 9 bases, with 11 bases spanning the gap. The CDR3 DNA reads TGTGCCAGCAGTCTAGGGTGGAGTGAGCAGTTCTTC. This gives the protein CASSLGWSEQFF.

This clonotype has a handful of counts. The CDR3 coding sequence is TGTGCCAGCAGCTGGGGGTATAAGGGTGCCACCGGGGAGCTGTTTTTT. Protein product: CASSWGYKGATGELFF. This chain joins TRBV5-6 and TRBJ2-2; possibly TRBD1 or TRBD2 for D (5 bases each). This CDR3 contains 16 residues. Germline CDR1 reads SGHDT; CDR2 reads YYEEEE. V lost 3 bases to trimming and J lost 4 bases, with 16 bases between them. The full variable domain, its missing parts supplied by reference TRBV5-6 and TRBJ2-2, is DAGVTQSPTHLIKTRGQQVTLRCSPKSGHDTVSWYQQALGQGPQFIFQYYEEEERQRGNFPDRFSGHQFPNYSSELNVNALLLGDSALYLCASSWGYKGATGELFFGEGSRLTVL.

This clonotype has only a few counts. The chain uses TRBV20-1 and TRBJ2-5, with D unresolved. The V end was cut by 5 bases, the J end by 5 bases, with 9 bases between. The CDR3 has 11 amino acids. Germline V gives CDR1 DFQATT, CDR2 SNEGSKA (reference sequence). This CDR3 reads CSADLSETQYF. CDR3 bases: TGCAGTGCTGATCTAAGTGAGACCCAGTACTTC.

The gene calls are TRBV27 and TRBJ2-1; D is uncertain. This CDR3 has 19 amino acids. From germline, CDR1 is MNHEY and CDR2 SMNVEV (reference sequence). Trimming removed 3 bases at V and 1 base at J, with 22 bases between. The CDR3 nucleotides read TGTGCCAGCAGTTTTTTTTCTCGCCACACGTCTTCATCCTACAATGAGCAGTTCTTC. Its protein is CASSFFSRHTSSSYNEQFF.

J is TRBJ2-3 and V is TRBV5-1; D is unresolved. This CDR3 region has 15 residues. V dropped 2 bases and J dropped 4 bases, with 14 bases sitting between them. CDR1 and CDR2 from the germline V gene are SGHRS and YFSETQ. The CDR3, as DNA: TGCGCCAGCAGCTTCTCACAAAAAGGAGCAGATACGCAGTATTTT. It translates to CASSFSQKGADTQYF.

The chain links TRBV7-3 to TRBJ1-6; D not resolved. Germline CDR1 is SGHTA and CDR2 is FQGTGA. Deletions cut 5 bases from V and 6 bases from J, with 14 bases between. There are 15 residues in the CDR3. CDR3 in amino acids: CASSVIQSPNSPLHF. The CDR3 nucleotides read TGTGCCAGCAGCGTTATACAGAGCCCTAATTCACCCCTCCACTTT. Full variable domain (remainder filled in from reference TRBV7-3 and TRBJ1-6): GAGVSQTPSNKVTEKGKYVELRCDPISGHTALYWYRQSLGQGPEFLIYFQGTGAADDSGLPNDRFFAVRPEGSVSTLKIQRTERGDSAVYLCASSVIQSPNSPLHFGNGTRLTVT.

This clonotype has just a few counts. The chain's CDR3 is CASSQQGAPNGYTF. Here the CDR3 DNA reads TGCGCCAGCAGCCAACAGGGGGCACCGAATGGCTACACCTTC. This rearrangement joins TRBV4-3 to TRBJ1-2; 8 bases agree with TRBD1. Germline loops: CDR1 LGHNA, CDR2 YSLEER. The CDR3 loop spans 14 amino acids. The V gene end was trimmed by 2 bases and the J gene end by 6 bases; junction bases not matched to a gene: 5.

CDR3 DNA sequence: TGCAGCGTTGAACCGAGGACCAAAAACATTCAGTACTTC. This gives the protein CSVEPRTKNIQYF. This sequence joins TRBV29-1 and TRBJ2-4, with D unclear. V lost 2 bases, J lost 2 bases, and 7 bases lay in between. CDR1 and CDR2 from the germline V gene are SQVTM and ANQGSEA. The CDR3 covers 13 residues.

In its sample, this clonotype was seen many times. The gene calls are TRBV29-1 and TRBJ2-7, with D unclear. The ends were cut back, 4 bases at V and 3 bases at J, with 13 bases in the middle. There are 13 residues in the CDR3. CDR1 is SQVTM and CDR2 is ANQGSEA in the germline V gene. As DNA, the CDR3 is TGCAGCGTTGCGTGGCAGTTAGACTACGAGCAGTACTTC. Protein sequence: CSVAWQLDYEQYF.

This clonotype has more than one count but fewer than ten. This chain connects TRBV5-6 to TRBJ2-3; 8 nucleotides line up with TRBD2. Germline V gene lookup returns CDR1 SGHDT and CDR2 YYEEEE. J gave up 7 bases and V 0 bases, and 7 bases lay outside the gene matches. The CDR3 is 15 residues long. CDR3 amino acids: CASSLGAGVGNTQYF. CDR3 sequence (DNA): TGTGCCAGCAGCTTGGGAGCGGGAGTCGGTAATACGCAGTATTTT.

This chain connects TRBV20-1 to TRBJ2-2, with TRBD1 as a possible D gene (6 bases). The germline V gene encodes CDR1 DFQATT and CDR2 SNEGSKA (reference sequence). V lost 7 bases and J lost 6, with 9 bases in between. The CDR3 is made up of 11 amino acids. The CDR3 coding sequence is TGCAGTGTAGGGGGTTCCGGGGAGCTGTTTTTT. It is translated as CSVGGSGELFF.

V gene TRBV5-1 combines with J gene TRBJ2-1; D unclear. This CDR3 contains 15 residues. From germline, CDR1 is SGHRS and CDR2 YFSETQ. V lost 5 bases and J 5 bases, leaving 17 bases between the germline ends. The CDR3 is CASSYSSSKHNEQFF. The CDR3 DNA sequence: TGCGCCAGCAGTTATTCGAGCTCGAAGCACAATGAGCAGTTCTTC.

The sample holds a few counts of this clonotype. The chain employs TRBV30 and TRBJ2-1; 10 bases fit TRBD2. The CDR3 is made up of 16 amino acids. Germline CDR1 GTSNPN, CDR2 SVGIG (reference sequence). V lost 0 bases and J lost 5; bases outside the gene matches: 7. The CDR3 region is CAWSVRGLAGDNEQFF. CDR3 coding DNA: TGTGCCTGGAGTGTACGGGGGCTAGCGGGAGACAATGAGCAGTTCTTC.

This clonotype occurred a few times. The chain couples TRBV30 to TRBJ1-6; TRBD1 aligns across 7 bases. V lost 0 bases to trimming and J lost 10 bases; unmatched junction nucleotides: 9. Germline V lookup: CDR1 GTSNPN, CDR2 SVGIG (reference sequence). The CDR3 has 15 amino acids. CDR3 in amino acids: CAWSVAGTVYSPLHF. In DNA, the CDR3 is TGTGCCTGGAGTGTCGCCGGGACAGTATACTCACCCCTCCACTTT. Together with reference TRBV30 and TRBJ1-6, the CDR3 gives the full variable domain: SQTIHQWPATLVQPVGSPLSLECTVEGTSNPNLYWYRQAAGRGLQLLFYSVGIGQISSEVPQNLSASRPQDRQFILSSKKLLLSDSGFYLCAWSVAGTVYSPLHFGNGTRLTVT.

This clonotype was counted ten times or more. The chain joins TRBV12-3 or TRBV12-4 to TRBJ1-1; D unresolved. The CDR3 consists of 11 residues. Between the trimmed V and J ends, which lost 7 bases and 5 bases, there was a span of 8 bases. CDR3 coding DNA: TGTGCCAGCACCGGGAAAACTGAAGCTTTCTTT. Amino acid sequence: CASTGKTEAFF.

This rearrangement joins TRBV20-1 to TRBJ2-5; 10 positions match TRBD1. V shed 1 base, J shed 5 bases, and the junction held 7 bases outside the gene matches. The CDR3 covers 15 residues. Germline CDR1 DFQATT, CDR2 SNEGSKA (reference sequence). The CDR3 sequence: CSARVGTGDHETQYF. The CDR3 region has the DNA TGCAGTGCTAGAGTCGGGACAGGGGATCACGAGACCCAGTACTTC.

The chain recombines TRBV9 with TRBJ2-2; perhaps TRBD1 as D (5 bases). The CDR3 has 15 amino acids. V was pared by 0 bases and J by 5 bases, with 11 bases between. CDR1 SGDLS and CDR2 YYNGEE come from the germline V gene. The DNA of the CDR3 is TGTGCCAGCAGCGTAGGTGGGGCGCAGACCGGGGAGCTGTTTTTT. Amino acids: CASSVGGAQTGELFF.

This clonotype was seen a few times. Here the CDR3 DNA reads TGCAGTGCTAGAGAAGAGGACTTGAGGAACACTGAAGCTTTCTTT. This sequence encodes CSAREEDLRNTEAFF. The J gene is TRBJ1-1, the V gene TRBV20-1, with D hard to call. The CDR3 runs 15 residues. CDR1 DFQATT and CDR2 SNEGSKA come from the germline V gene (reference sequence). V was pared by 0 bases and J by 1 base, with 12 bases between.

In its sample, this clonotype was seen a few times. The gene calls are TRBV24-1 and TRBJ2-7; no clear D gene. The CDR3 runs to 11 residues. From germline, CDR1 is KGHDR and CDR2 SFDVKD. Trimming took 8 bases from V and 1 from J, leaving 5 bases between them. CDR3 nucleotides: TGTGCCACCAAGGGTTCCTACGAGCAGTACTTC. This encodes CATKGSYEQYF.

Worth noting for this clonotype: At one end, the junction sequence differs from germline, possibly due to a read error. V is TRBV7-7 and J is TRBJ2-5, with D tentatively TRBD2 (6 bases). The CDR3 has 14 residues. The germline V gene encodes CDR1 SSHAT and CDR2 FNYEAQ (reference sequence). In DNA, the CDR3 is TGTGCTAGCAGCTTAGCGGAGGGCCGAGAGATCCAGTACTTC. Residues: CASSLAEGREIQYF.

This clonotype was seen a handful of times. This chain connects TRBV6-5 to TRBJ1-3, with TRBD1 as a possible D gene (5 bases). This CDR3 spans 15 amino acids. V lost 4 bases and J 2 bases, leaving 12 bases between the germline ends. Germline-derived CDR1 and CDR2 are MNHEY and SVGAGI. The CDR3 bases are TGTGCCAGCAGTTCTCTGGGGGGGACTGGAAACACCATATATTTT. This codes for CASSSLGGTGNTIYF.